This TCR beta chain derives from a study of beta chain features in type 1 diabetes. Study-wide points: Across all four CD4+ subsets, people with type 1 diabetes showed modestly shorter TCRB CDR3s.

Comment on this clone: The target antigen is unknown.

The length of the CDR3 is 16 residues. CDR1 and CDR2 (germline): MDHEN, SYDVKM. The V gene lost 3 bases and the J gene lost 0 bases, with 12 bases spanning the gap. Of the isolated RNA, all was reverse transcribed, and so the sequenced material was expressed TCRB transcripts. The table came from immunoSEQ multiplex PCR; TCRdb's copy has only in-frame clones and leaves some out. The table includes approximately 250,000 clones, roughly a tenth detected once. Sequenced sample: naive CD4+ T cells from blood. This chain uses TRBV28 with TRBJ1-5; D call uncertain. The TCR originated in a man aged 30-40 years with type 1 diabetes. The CDR3 protein is CASSFLPTFSNQPQHF. Written as DNA, the CDR3 is TGTGCCAGCAGTTTCCTCCCAACATTTAGCAATCAGCCCCAGCATTTT.